Below are 4 T cell receptor beta chains sequenced from a single sample in a study of T cell changes during pregnancy in multiple sclerosis. Libraries were prepared by immunoSEQ multiplex PCR; TCRdb keeps only in-frame clonotypes and omits some of them. The table shows roughly 66,000 clones, with 92% occurring only once. Specimen: peripheral blood, collected in the first trimester of pregnancy. All receptors come from a female donor with multiple sclerosis, enrolled in a pregnancy study.

The chain uses TRBV19 and TRBJ1-5; a possible D gene is TRBD1 (5 bases). CDR3 length: 20 amino acids. The V end lost 1 base, the J end lost 0 bases, and 22 bases lay between the germline ends. The germline gives CDR1 LNHDA, CDR2 SQIVND (reference sequence). CDR3 sequence: CASSIAQRGRLTISNQPQHF. The CDR3 bases are TGTGCCAGTAGTATAGCCCAGCGGGGCAGACTGACGATTAGCAATCAGCCCCAGCATTTT.

This chain uses TRBV19 with TRBJ2-5; 8 bases align to TRBD2. CDR1 and CDR2 from the germline V gene are LNHDA and SQIVND (reference sequence). The CDR3 runs to 17 residues. The V and J ends lost 1 base and 0 bases, in that order; junction bases with no gene match: 7. The CDR3 bases are TGTGCCAGTAGTATAGGGTCTAGCGGGTCATACCAAGAGACCCAGTACTTC. Translation gives CASSIGSSGSYQETQYF. The full variable domain, its missing parts supplied by reference TRBV19 and TRBJ2-5, is DGGITQSPKYLFRKEGQNVTLSCEQNLNHDAMYWYRQDPGQGLRLIYYSQIVNDFQKGDIAEGYSVSREKKESFPLTVTSAQKNPTAFYLCASSIGSSGSYQETQYFGPGTRLLVL.

This clone showed up just once. The chain couples TRBV10-3 to TRBJ2-7, with 7 bases fitting TRBD2. V lost 6 bases to trimming and J lost 7 bases; unmatched junction nucleotides: 12. Germline CDR1 ENHRY, CDR2 SYGVKD. CDR3 length equals 14 residues. Here the CDR3 DNA reads TGTGCCATCAGCCCTAGCGGCCTCGTTAAGGAGCAGTACTTC. It specifies CAISPSGLVKEQYF.

The chain employs TRBV15 and TRBJ1-1; D is unresolved. Trimming stripped 0 bases from V and 6 bases from J, with 5 bases between. From germline, CDR1 is LNHNV and CDR2 YYDKDF (reference sequence). The CDR3 contains 12 residues. CDR3 DNA: TGTGCCACCAGCAGAGATGGCCCTGAAGCTTTCTTT. Protein product: CATSRDGPEAFF.